The clone carrying this TCR beta chain was counted a single time. As yet, its antigen is unknown. This sample is part of a study of cytomegalovirus exposure and HLA in healthy donors. Study results and caveats: Researchers reported from a later analysis that most CMV-associated TCR beta chains appeared HLA-restricted. Earlier results showed most TCR beta V segments being productive about 87% or about 30% of the time. Trimming of TCR beta V- and J-genes showed a link, identified in a later analysis, to a missense DCLRE1C variant.

The PCR ran on 60 Vbeta and 13 Jbeta primers. Repertoires were generated with immunoSEQ multiplex PCR, while TCRdb's copy carries only in-frame clones and drops some. Of 120,000 or so clones in the sample, roughly 82% were seen once. The germline CDR1 and CDR2 sequences are SGDLS and YYNGEE. V was clipped by 7 bases and J by 1 base; unmatched bases: 7. This CDR3 has 15 amino acids. The chain combines TRBV9 with TRBJ1-5, with TRBD1 matching over 8 bases. Sequences were obtained from PBMCs. The source of this sequence is a male donor in good health and CMV-seropositive. Written as DNA, the CDR3 is TGTGCCAGCGGCCGGGGGACAGGAAGCAATCAGCCCCAGCATTTT. The encoded protein is CASGRGTGSNQPQHF.